The clone carrying this T cell receptor beta chain was detected only a few times. The sample is drawn from a study of T cells of healthy individuals. TCRdb itself ran the 5' RACE reads through MiXCR, one entry per CDR3 protein. In the table there are tens of thousands of distinct CDR3 sequences, about 17% of which are singletons. V shed 5 bases and J 6 bases; nucleotides not matched to a gene: 4. CDR1 is SGHTA and CDR2 is FQGTGA in the germline V gene. This CDR3 spans 15 amino acids. This TCR was recovered from a human donor in good health. The chain has TRBV7-3 and TRBJ2-2; 12 nucleotides align to TRBD2. In DNA, the CDR3 is TGTGCCAGCAGCCCCCCTAGCGGGGGGGCCGGGGAGCTGTTTTTT. Encoded protein: CASSPPSGGAGELFF.